The entry below describes one T cell receptor (beta chain). Other DNA sequences in this specimen translate into the identical CDR3. The data stem from a study of CD8+ T cells in alopecia areata. After isolation, RNA underwent reverse transcription to generate cDNA as the sequencing template. TCRdb's table, derived via immunoSEQ multiplex PCR, lists solely in-frame clones and lacks some. The top ten hold 20% to 25% of the sample, which has around 150,000 clones, approximately 80% seen once. Treatment: oral pan-JAK inhibitor, 5-10 mg twice daily. Obtained from alopecia areata patients were lesional scalp punch biopsies along with peripheral blood. This clonotype was sampled from a human donor with alopecia areata. This material consisted of CD8+ T cells sorted from blood, taken at week 4, from a patient treated with tofacitinib.

The CDR3 reads CASSQGLSYEQYF. In DNA, the CDR3 is TGTGCCAGCAGCCAAGGCCTCTCCTACGAGCAGTACTTC. The chain joins TRBV4-2 to TRBJ2-7; D is undetermined. The CDR3 is made up of 13 amino acids. V lost 1 base, J lost 0 bases, and 4 bases lay in between. The germline V gene has CDR1 LGHNA and CDR2 YNFKEQ.